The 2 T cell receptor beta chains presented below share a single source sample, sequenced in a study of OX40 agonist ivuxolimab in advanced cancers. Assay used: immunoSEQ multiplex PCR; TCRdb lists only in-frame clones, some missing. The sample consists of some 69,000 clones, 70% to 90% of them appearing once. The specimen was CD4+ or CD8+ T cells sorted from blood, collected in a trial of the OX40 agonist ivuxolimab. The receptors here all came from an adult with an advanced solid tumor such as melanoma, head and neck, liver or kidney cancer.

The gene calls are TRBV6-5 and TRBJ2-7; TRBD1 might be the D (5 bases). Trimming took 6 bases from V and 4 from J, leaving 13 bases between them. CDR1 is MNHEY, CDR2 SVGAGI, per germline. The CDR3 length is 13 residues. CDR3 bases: TGTGCCAGCAGCCCTACCGACAGATACGAGCAGTACTTC. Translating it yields CASSPTDRYEQYF.

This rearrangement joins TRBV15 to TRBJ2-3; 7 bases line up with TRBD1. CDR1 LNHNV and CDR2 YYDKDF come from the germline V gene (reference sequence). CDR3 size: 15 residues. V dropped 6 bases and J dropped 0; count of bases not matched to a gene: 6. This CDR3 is CATSGGQISTDTQYF. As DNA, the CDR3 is TGTGCCACCAGTGGGGGACAGATAAGCACAGATACGCAGTATTTT.